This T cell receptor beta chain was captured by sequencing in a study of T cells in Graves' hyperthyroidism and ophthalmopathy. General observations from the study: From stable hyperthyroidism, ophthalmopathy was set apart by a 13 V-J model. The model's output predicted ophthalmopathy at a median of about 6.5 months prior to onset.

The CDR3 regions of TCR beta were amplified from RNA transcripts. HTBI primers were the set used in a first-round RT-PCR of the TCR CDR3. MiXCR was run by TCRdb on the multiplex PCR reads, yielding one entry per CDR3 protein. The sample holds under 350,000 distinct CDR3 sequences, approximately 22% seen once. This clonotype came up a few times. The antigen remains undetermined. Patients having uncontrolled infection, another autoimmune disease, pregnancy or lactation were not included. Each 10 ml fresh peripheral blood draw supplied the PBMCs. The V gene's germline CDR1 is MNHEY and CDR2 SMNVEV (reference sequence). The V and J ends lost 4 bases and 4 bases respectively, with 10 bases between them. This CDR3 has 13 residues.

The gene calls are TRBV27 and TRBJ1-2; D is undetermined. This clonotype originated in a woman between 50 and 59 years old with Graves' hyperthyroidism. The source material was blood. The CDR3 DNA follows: TGTGCCAGCAGTTCGTCAGGAGTCTATGGCTACACCTTC. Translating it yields CASSSSGVYGYTF.